This TCR beta chain was recovered during a study of Graves' ophthalmopathy and Graves' hyperthyroidism. Germline-derived CDR1 and CDR2 are SGHTA and FQGTGA. The V and J ends lost 5 bases and 5 bases respectively, with 15 bases between them. This CDR3 has 14 amino acids. Scientists amplified the TCR beta CDR3 regions from RNA transcripts. Second-round multiplex PCR followed a first-round RT-PCR using HTBI primers. TCRdb re-derived calls from the multiplex PCR reads in MiXCR, one entry per CDR3 protein. The profile shows hundreds of thousands of distinct CDR3 sequences, roughly 41% of them singletons. The V gene is TRBV7-3, the J gene TRBJ1-2, with D possibly being TRBD1 (5 bases). This sequence was found in an adult man with Graves' ophthalmopathy. The sequenced material came from peripheral blood. CDR3 loop: CASSPGGVGYGYTF. DNA of the CDR3: TGTGCCAGCAGCCCCGGGGGGGTAGGGTATGGCTACACCTTC.